These T cell receptor beta chains were read from a single sample in a study of technical replicates of blood from a few donors. Data came from immunoSEQ multiplex PCR; TCRdb stores just in-frame clones and leaves some out. This sample has some 67,000 clones, with nearly 98% found just once. The sample was T cells isolated from PBMCs. Source of these receptors: a human donor in good health. Both conserved end residues are part of each CDR3. A D gene is named only where the DNA matches it firmly. Size is omitted from some rows. Given values are once, few, many or a class for expanded clones.

j_call	clone_size	d_call	v_call	cdr3_nt	cdr3_aa
TRBJ1-2	.	.	TRBV6-1	TGTGCCAGCAGTGAAGAGGAGGGAGGTAGTTTCGATGGCTACACCTTC	CASSEEEGGSFDGYTF
TRBJ2-7	.	TRBD1	TRBV18	TGTGCCAGCTCACTGGAGACAGGGGGCTTCTACGAGCAGTACTTC	CASSLETGGFYEQYF
TRBJ1-3	.	.	TRBV12-2	TGTGCAAGTCGCTTCCGGGACAGGGAGTCGGACACCATATATTTT	CASRFRDRESDTIYF
TRBJ1-4	.	TRBD1	TRBV5-1	TGCGCCAGCGGACAGGACCCTAATGAAAAACTGTTTTTT	CASGQDPNEKLFF
TRBJ1-6	.	TRBD1	TRBV18	TGTGCCAGCTCACAGGGACAGGGGTCCGGTTCACCCCTCCACTTT	CASSQGQGSGSPLHF
TRBJ2-2	.	.	TRBV6-1	TGTGCCAGCAGTGAAGAGCTCTACACCGGGGAGCTGTTTTTT	CASSEELYTGELFF
TRBJ1-5	.	.	TRBV7-6	TGTGCCAGCAGCCCAGATTCGGGGGTTGTACAGCCCCAGCATTTT	CASSPDSGVVQPQHF
TRBJ1-5	.	.	TRBV18	TGTGCCAGCTCACCGCGGACAGATAGCAATCAGCCCCAGCATTTT	CASSPRTDSNQPQHF
TRBJ1-5	.	.	TRBV6-4	TGTGCCAGCAGTGATTGGCAGGGCGGCAATCAGCCCCAGCATTTT	CASSDWQGGNQPQHF
TRBJ1-4	.	.	TRBV5-6	TGTGCCAGCAGCGTCGGGGGGAGACTGTTTTTT	CASSVGGRLFF
TRBJ2-7	.	TRBD2	TRBV4-1	TGCGCCAGCAGCCCGCTGGGGGGGAGGGGCCTTATATCAGAGTACGAGCAGTACTTC	CASSPLGGRGLISEYEQYF
TRBJ2-7	.	.	TRBV5-4	TGTGCCAGCAGCTTGGTCGGTTCCGGGGTGGAGGAGCAGTACTTC	CASSLVGSGVEEQYF
TRBJ1-4	.	.	TRBV27	TGTGCCAGCAGTTTATCGGTTGGGAGGGATGGAAAACTGTTTTTT	CASSLSVGRDGKLFF
TRBJ2-1	.	.	TRBV6-5	TGTGCCAGCGGCCAGGACATATCCTACAATGAGCAGTTCTTC	CASGQDISYNEQFF
TRBJ2-3	.	TRBD2	TRBV25-1	TGTGCCAGCAGTAAAGTAGCGGGGGGTGGCGATACGCAGTATTTT	CASSKVAGGGDTQYF
TRBJ2-5	.	.	TRBV20-1	TGCAGTGTATCGGTCGGGGAGACCCAGTACTTC	CSVSVGETQYF
TRBJ2-7	.	.	TRBV5-3	TGTGTCAGAAGCTTTGGCGGGCTCAACGAGCAGTACTTC	CVRSFGGLNEQYF
TRBJ2-2	.	TRBD1	TRBV7-7	TGTGCCAGCAGCTTACGTCCAGGGGGAAACACCGGGGAGCTGTTTTTT	CASSLRPGGNTGELFF
TRBJ1-5	.	TRBD1	TRBV19	TGTGCCAGTAGTATGCAGGGGGCTGGGTCCCAGCATTTT	CASSMQGAGSQHF
TRBJ2-7	.	.	TRBV5-4	TGTGCCAGCAGCTTTCAGGGGCCCTACGAGCAGTACTTC	CASSFQGPYEQYF
TRBJ2-3	.	TRBD2	TRBV29-1	TGCAGCGTCGGGACTAGCTCCACAGATACGCAGTATTTT	CSVGTSSTDTQYF
TRBJ1-1	.	.	TRBV12-5	TGTGCTAGTGGTTGGCCTACGGGGAGATTGAACACTGAAGCTTTCTTT	CASGWPTGRLNTEAFF
TRBJ2-7	.	TRBD2	TRBV16	TGTGCCAGCAGCCAAAGGACTAGCTCCGGCGAGCAGTACTTC	CASSQRTSSGEQYF
TRBJ1-1	.	.	TRBV27	TGTGCCAGCAGCACCCATCCAAACAGGGTAGGACCCCCGACGGGAGCTTTCTTT	CASSTHPNRVGPPTGAFF
TRBJ2-3	.	.	TRBV2	TGTGCCAGCAGTGAAACCAGGGCTGAGGGCACAGATACGCAGTATTTT	CASSETRAEGTDTQYF
TRBJ1-5	.	TRBD1	TRBV10-3	TGTGCCATCAGTGAGTCGGGACAGTTGGGCATACGCAATCAGCCCCAGCATTTT	CAISESGQLGIRNQPQHF
TRBJ1-5	.	TRBD1	TRBV9	TGTGCCAGCAGCGTCCAGGGGGCCCAGCCCCAGCATTTT	CASSVQGAQPQHF
TRBJ1-1	.	.	TRBV5-8	TGTGCCAGCAAAAAACCGGGATTGGGTAACACTGAAGCTTTCTTT	CASKKPGLGNTEAFF
TRBJ2-7	.	TRBD1	TRBV4-1	TGCGCCAGCAGCCTCCGGGACAGGACGAACGAGCAGTACTTC	CASSLRDRTNEQYF
TRBJ2-3	.	.	TRBV29-1	TGCAGCGTTGTCTGGCAAGACACAGATACGCAGTATTTT	CSVVWQDTDTQYF
TRBJ2-2	.	.	TRBV9	TGTGCCAGCAGCGACCCCAAGGGGCGGAACACCGGGGAGCTGTTTTTT	CASSDPKGRNTGELFF
TRBJ2-1	.	TRBD2	TRBV6-5	TGTGCCAGCAGTTACGGCGGACTAGCGCAACAAAATGAGCAGTTCTTC	CASSYGGLAQQNEQFF
TRBJ2-3	once	.	TRBV7-5	TGTGTCAGAGGGGTCGACAGGAATTACACAGATACGCAGTATTTT	CVRGVDRNYTDTQYF
TRBJ1-5	once	TRBD1	TRBV18	TGTGCCAGCTCACCAGGGACAGGGGTTGATCAGCCCCAGCATTTT	CASSPGTGVDQPQHF
TRBJ2-2	.	.	TRBV5-1	TGCGCCAGCAGCTTGGACGTCAGACAGGCCGGGGAGCTGTTTTTT	CASSLDVRQAGELFF
TRBJ2-5	.	.	TRBV4-1	TGCGCCAGCAGCCAAGTCGGAGGGTTGGAGACCCAGTACTTC	CASSQVGGLETQYF
TRBJ1-5	.	.	TRBV30	TGTGCCTGGGAAGCAGGGGCGGGCAATCAGCCCCAGCATTTT	CAWEAGAGNQPQHF
TRBJ1-5	.	.	TRBV19	TGTGCCAGTAGTATACAGGGGCTAACTTACAATGGAAATCAGCCCCAGCATTTT	CASSIQGLTYNGNQPQHF
TRBJ1-2	.	.	TRBV27	TGTGCCAGCAGTTACACTCCCGGGGTCTCAACCGGCTACACCTTC	CASSYTPGVSTGYTF
TRBJ1-1	.	.	TRBV15	TGTGCCACCAGCAGAGATCGTCAGAAGAACACTGAAGCTTTCTTT	CATSRDRQKNTEAFF
TRBJ1-5	once	.	TRBV4-1	TGCGCCAGCAGCCAAGAAACAGGCGGCAATCAGCCCCAGCATTTT	CASSQETGGNQPQHF
TRBJ2-3	.	TRBD1	TRBV5-1	TGCGCCAGCAGCCCCGGACAGGGGCACACAGATACGCAGTATTTT	CASSPGQGHTDTQYF
TRBJ1-1	.	.	TRBV5-4	TGTGCCAGCAGCTCCGGACAGCCTCAAGCTTTCTTT	CASSSGQPQAFF
TRBJ1-5	.	TRBD1	TRBV6-5	TGTGCCAGCAGTCGGACAGGGAAAGGCAATCAGCCCCAGCATTTT	CASSRTGKGNQPQHF
TRBJ1-1	.	.	TRBV19	TGTGCCAGTAGTACCGGGTGGACAGTGTCCGAGAACACTGAAGCTTTCTTT	CASSTGWTVSENTEAFF
TRBJ1-2	.	TRBD1	TRBV6-5	TGTGCCAGCAGTTACTCCTCAACAGGGGGCATCTATGGCTACACCTTC	CASSYSSTGGIYGYTF
TRBJ2-7	.	TRBD2	TRBV4-1	TGCGCCAGCAGCCAAGCCCTTGGGCGGGGGGACGACTACGAGCAGTACTTC	CASSQALGRGDDYEQYF
TRBJ1-1	.	.	TRBV7-3	TGTGCCAGCAGCTTTGGAGGGGCGAACACTGAAGCTTTCTTT	CASSFGGANTEAFF
TRBJ2-5	.	.	TRBV4-2	TGTGCCAGCAGCCAAGGTCACGACAAAGAGACCCAGTACTTC	CASSQGHDKETQYF
TRBJ2-7	.	.	TRBV11-2	TGTGCCAGCAGCTTAGTTTGGGGGGGGGCGAGTTCCTACGAGCAGTACTTC	CASSLVWGGASSYEQYF
TRBJ1-5	.	TRBD1	TRBV30	TGTGCCTGGGGGACAGGGGAAAATCAGCCCCAGCATTTT	CAWGTGENQPQHF
TRBJ2-7	.	.	TRBV28	TGTGCCAGCAGTGCCGCGGGACAGAAAAATACCTACGAGCAGTACTTC	CASSAAGQKNTYEQYF
TRBJ2-7	.	.	TRBV10-3	TGTGCCATCAGTGAGTCGAATCGGAGGTTTAACTACGAGCAGTACTTC	CAISESNRRFNYEQYF